This entry lists 5 T cell receptor beta chains sequenced from one sample in a study of shared clonotypes between healthy human individuals. Profiled with immunoSEQ multiplex PCR; TCRdb holds only in-frame clones, not every one. The table has about half a million clones, more than 65% seen once. The material sequenced was PBMCs. The receptors originated from a woman between 35 and 50 years old in good health. Some clones in this sample may be carry-over from other donors' samples.

The chain has TRBV28 and TRBJ2-1, with TRBD1 identical over 9 bases. The V gene end was trimmed by 3 bases and the J gene end by 6 bases; junction bases not matched to a gene: 3. Per germline, CDR1 MDHEN and CDR2 SYDVKM. The CDR3 spans 14 residues. The CDR3 DNA sequence: TGTGCCAGCAGTTTCGGGGACAGGGTCAATGAGCAGTTCTTC. This gives the protein CASSFGDRVNEQFF.

The chain combines TRBV5-1 with TRBJ2-1; TRBD1 aligns across 10 bases. The CDR3 totals 17 residues. Germline V lookup: CDR1 SGHRS, CDR2 YFSETQ. V lost 1 base and J lost 2; bases outside the gene matches: 6. Here the CDR3 DNA reads TGCGCCAGCAGCTTGATTCCGACAGGGGGCCCCTACAATGAGCAGTTCTTC. It codes for CASSLIPTGGPYNEQFF.

The chain uses TRBV28 and TRBJ2-7, with D perhaps TRBD1 or TRBD2 (5 bases each). V was shortened by 4 bases and J by 13 bases, with 17 bases between the two germline ends. Per the germline V gene, CDR1 is MDHEN and CDR2 is SYDVKM. This CDR3 has 12 amino acids. The CDR3 protein is CASSSPGTKNYF. The DNA of the CDR3 is TGTGCCAGCAGTTCCCCCGGGACCAAAAATTACTTC.

The rearrangement links TRBV5-4 to TRBJ2-5; 7 bases map to TRBD2. Trimming at V came to 4 bases and at J to 5 bases, leaving 8 bases not matched to a gene. The CDR3 totals 14 residues. The germline gives CDR1 SGHNT, CDR2 YYREEE (reference sequence). The CDR3 bases are TGTGCCAGCAGCCCGGGACTACTAAAGGAGACCCAGTACTTC. Encoded protein: CASSPGLLKETQYF.

The genes are TRBV10-3 and TRBJ2-2; D possibly uses TRBD1 or TRBD2 (6 bases each). V lost 3 bases and J lost 7, with 15 bases in between. CDR3 length equals 15 residues. Germline V lookup: CDR1 ENHRY, CDR2 SYGVKD. The CDR3 loop reads CAISDPGRGGGELFF. In DNA, the CDR3 is TGTGCCATCAGTGACCCCGGGAGAGGGGGCGGGGAGCTGTTTTTT.